Given below is one T cell receptor (beta chain) in context. The antigen is unknown. The sample comes from a study of T cell responses to AZD1222 COVID-19 vaccine. The wider study: Samples with a second dose at about 4 or about 12 weeks were pooled together. Points from the study as a whole: Donors, mostly white British, included more females; clonal diversity was possibly underestimated. Baseline testing showed seropositivity in only a handful of AZD1222 recipients.

Deletions cut 0 bases from V and 3 bases from J, with 15 bases between. CDR1 is SGDLS, CDR2 YYNGEE, per germline. The CDR3 has 17 residues. The data were produced by immunoSEQ multiplex PCR, yet TCRdb's version contains in-frame clones alone and is incomplete. The sample has 100,000 to 150,000 clones; around nine tenths are singletons. Sequencing was performed on peripheral blood, taken on day 0 of AZD1222 vaccination. This clonotype originated in an adult in good health. This chain uses TRBV9 with TRBJ2-2; no definite D call. The CDR3 loop reads CASSVGGVRAYTGELFF. The DNA of the CDR3 is TGTGCCAGCAGCGTAGGAGGTGTTAGGGCCTACACCGGGGAGCTGTTTTTT.